These 30 T cell receptor beta chains originate from one sample sequenced in a study of cytomegalovirus exposure and HLA in healthy donors. 60 Vbeta and 13 Jbeta primers were used in PCR. Repertoires were generated with immunoSEQ multiplex PCR, while TCRdb's copy carries only in-frame clones and drops some. The sample holds approximately 93,000 clones, nearly 80% seen once. Sequencing input: PBMCs. The receptors stem from a woman in her thirties or forties in good health and CMV-seronegative.

The V and J genes are TRBV9 and TRBJ2-1, with 9 bases matching TRBD2. With V trimmed by 0 bases and J by 5 bases, 12 bases remained unmatched. Germline V gives CDR1 SGDLS, CDR2 YYNGEE. There are 18 residues in the CDR3. The CDR3 coding sequence is TGTGCCAGCAGCGTAGAGGGAATAGCGGGAGTGTCAAACAATGAGCAGTTCTTC. Residues: CASSVEGIAGVSNNEQFF.

The chain employs TRBV4-2 and TRBJ2-1, with 7 bases aligning to TRBD1. Germline lookup yields CDR1 LGHNA and CDR2 YNFKEQ. The CDR3 consists of 13 residues. The J segment lost 9 bases and the V segment lost 3 bases, leaving 5 bases of the junction unmatched. CDR3 nucleotides: TGTGCCAGCAGCCATGCCACAGGGGTTGAGCAGTTCTTC. Translation gives CASSHATGVEQFF.

The chain uses TRBV4-2 and TRBJ1-5; 9 bases are shared with TRBD1. Trimming cost V 4 bases and J 3 bases; bases outside gene matches: 1. The CDR3 has 14 amino acids. The germline gives CDR1 LGHNA, CDR2 YNFKEQ. CDR3 protein: CASSRDRVNQPQHF. The CDR3, as DNA: TGTGCCAGCAGCCGGGACAGGGTCAATCAGCCCCAGCATTTT.

V and J are TRBV4-2 and TRBJ2-6; TRBD2 agrees at 12 bases. CDR1 is LGHNA and CDR2 is YNFKEQ in the germline V gene. The CDR3 totals 22 residues. V gave up 0 bases and J gave up 2 bases; unmatched junction bases: 14. CDR3 in DNA: TGTGCCAGCAGCCAAGATCCAGCCCTAGCGGGAGGGCCTGGGGCTGGGGCCAACGTCCTGACTTTC. Its protein product is CASSQDPALAGGPGAGANVLTF.

This clone has just a few counts. This chain joins TRBV6-5 and TRBJ2-2; D is undetermined. Germline CDR1 MNHEY, CDR2 SVGAGI. CDR3 length: 11 residues. With 9 bases removed from V and 6 bases from J, the gap between germline ends came to 8 bases. CDR3 loop: CASQSAGELFF. In nucleotides, the CDR3 is TGTGCCAGTCAGTCTGCCGGGGAGCTGTTTTTT.

V usage is TRBV27 and J usage is TRBJ2-2, with D possibly TRBD2 on 6 matching bases. Germline V gives CDR1 MNHEY, CDR2 SMNVEV (reference sequence). The CDR3 runs 15 residues. Trimming stripped 2 bases from V and 2 bases from J, with 9 bases between. The CDR3 nucleotides are TGTGCCAGCAGTTTAGGAGGGGCTAACACCGGGGAGCTGTTTTTT. This encodes CASSLGGANTGELFF.

This clone has only a few counts. The chain is built from TRBV5-3 and TRBJ1-4, with no clear D. TRBV5-3 is known as an ORF, though its function is uncertain. The CDR3 sequence is 14 residues long. Trimming took off 3 bases at V and 0 bases at J, with 6 bases between the two ends. CDR3 DNA: TGTGCCAGAAGCTACGGGACAACTAATGAAAAACTGTTTTTT. Amino acid sequence: CARSYGTTNEKLFF.

The chain employs TRBV21-1 and TRBJ2-2; the tabulated D call, TRBD2, remains unverified against the DNA. TRBV21-1 is noted as a pseudogene. The CDR3 loop spans 17 amino acids. The DNA for the CDR3 is TGTGCCAGCAGCGAATCCCGATCGAGGGAGGCGGGCGGGGAGCTGTTTTTT. This translates into CASSESRSREAGGELFF.

The chain employs TRBV19 and TRBJ1-5, with 8 positions matching TRBD1. With 4 bases clipped from V and 4 bases from J, the junction kept 3 bases outside the gene matches. The CDR3 spans 14 residues. The germline gives CDR1 LNHDA, CDR2 SQIVND (reference sequence). The CDR3 DNA reads TGTGCCAGTAGTAGGGACAGGTTAAATCAGCCCCAGCATTTT. It translates to CASSRDRLNQPQHF.

The chain is built from TRBV29-1 and TRBJ2-2; TRBD2 agrees at 12 bases. The CDR3 loop spans 15 amino acids. With 5 bases clipped from V and 5 bases from J, the junction kept 6 bases outside the gene matches. Germline V lookup: CDR1 SQVTM, CDR2 ANQGSEA. The chain's CDR3 is CSVQRGLAGTGELFF. For the CDR3, the DNA is TGCAGCGTTCAGAGAGGACTAGCGGGAACCGGGGAGCTGTTTTTT.

This clone was counted once. The V and J genes are TRBV2 and TRBJ2-7; a possible D gene is TRBD1 (8 bases). Trimming cost V 2 bases and J 3 bases, with 11 bases left between them. Per the germline V gene, CDR1 is SNHLY and CDR2 is FYNNEI. CDR3 size: 14 residues. The chain's CDR3 is CASSETGGDYEQYF. CDR3 nucleotide sequence: TGTGCCAGCAGTGAAACAGGGGGGGACTACGAGCAGTACTTC.

The chain combines TRBV7-6 with TRBJ2-5, with 11 nucleotides matching TRBD2. Germline loops: CDR1 SGHVS, CDR2 FNYEAQ. CDR3 length: 15 residues. V lost 4 bases, J lost 3 bases, and 4 bases stayed unmatched. The CDR3: CASSWTSGREETQYF. In DNA form, the CDR3 reads TGTGCCAGCAGCTGGACTAGCGGGCGTGAAGAGACCCAGTACTTC.

The chain is built from TRBV19 and TRBJ1-4, with 8 positions matching TRBD1. Germline assignment: CDR1 LNHDA and CDR2 SQIVND (reference sequence). V dropped 5 bases and J dropped 13; count of bases not matched to a gene: 18. The CDR3 runs to 16 residues. CDR3 sequence: CASSARGRGRPGILFF. As DNA, the CDR3 is TGTGCCAGTAGTGCCCGGGGCAGGGGGCGACCGGGGATACTGTTTTTT.

The chain couples TRBV5-1 to TRBJ1-3, with D possibly TRBD1 on 6 matching bases. The CDR3 runs to 14 residues. V gave up 7 bases and J gave up 2 bases, with 13 bases separating them. The germline gives CDR1 SGHRS, CDR2 YFSETQ. CDR3 sequence (DNA): TGCGCCAGCCAGGAGGGGGGGACTGGAAACACCATATATTTT. It is translated as CASQEGGTGNTIYF.

The V and J genes are TRBV5-5 and TRBJ2-7, with TRBD2 matching 10 bases. With 6 bases clipped from V and 0 bases from J, the junction kept 3 bases outside the gene matches. CDR1 is SGHKS, CDR2 YYEKEE, per germline (reference sequence). The CDR3 covers 14 residues. The DNA for the CDR3 is TGTGCCAGCACCCGGACTAGCGGCTCCTACGAGCAGTACTTC. Amino acids: CASTRTSGSYEQYF.

The V gene is TRBV27, the J gene TRBJ2-3; 10 positions agree with TRBD1. The length of the CDR3 is 16 residues. V lost 3 bases to trimming and J lost 2 bases; unmatched junction nucleotides: 5. Germline lookup yields CDR1 MNHEY and CDR2 SMNVEV (reference sequence). DNA for the CDR3: TGTGCCAGCAGTTTCCTGGGGACAGGGGTCACAGATACGCAGTATTTT. It is translated as CASSFLGTGVTDTQYF.

The chain recombines TRBV28 with TRBJ2-3; the match to TRBD2 covers 9 bases. The CDR3 runs 17 residues. The trim removed 1 base at V and 6 bases at J, leaving 11 bases unmatched. CDR1 is MDHEN and CDR2 is SYDVKM in the germline V gene. CDR3: CASSLFGTSPQADTQYF. Here the CDR3 DNA reads TGTGCCAGCAGTTTATTTGGGACTAGCCCCCAGGCGGATACGCAGTATTTT.

The chain couples TRBV6-5 to TRBJ2-5, with 12 positions matching TRBD1. The CDR3 sequence is 15 residues long. Germline CDR1 is MNHEY and CDR2 is SVGAGI. V gave up 0 bases and J gave up 9 bases; unmatched junction bases: 5. The CDR3 bases are TGTGCCAGCAGTTACTCGGGACAGGGGGCGAGTGCCCAGTACTTC. This sequence encodes CASSYSGQGASAQYF.

The chain employs TRBV5-6 and TRBJ2-3, with TRBD1 as a possible D gene (7 bases). This CDR3 contains 15 residues. The germline V and J ends were trimmed by 2 bases and 6 bases, with 16 bases remaining between them. CDR1 and CDR2 (germline): SGHDT, YYEEEE. Here the CDR3 reads CASSFRRAGGDTQYF. The CDR3 bases are TGTGCCAGCAGCTTTCGTCGGGCAGGGGGGGATACGCAGTATTTT.

This clone showed up just once. The J gene is TRBJ2-5, the V gene TRBV5-4, with a weak D call TRBD2 (7 bases). The CDR3 extends over 15 amino acids. The germline gives CDR1 SGHNT, CDR2 YYREEE (reference sequence). The ends were cut back, 5 bases at V and 5 bases at J, with 19 bases in the middle. This CDR3 reads CASRSGGTPSETQYF. For the CDR3, the DNA is TGTGCCAGCAGATCCGGGGGGACACCCTCCGAGACCCAGTACTTC.

This clone was counted a few times. The V gene is TRBV9, the J gene TRBJ2-5; D is perhaps TRBD1 (6 bases). Deletions cut 0 bases from V and 3 bases from J, with 6 bases between. Germline values: CDR1 SGDLS, CDR2 YYNGEE. CDR3 length: 13 amino acids. The CDR3 nucleotides are TGTGCCAGCAGCGTAGAGGGGGAAGAGACCCAGTACTTC. It is translated as CASSVEGEETQYF.

This rearrangement joins TRBV5-1 to TRBJ2-1; maybe TRBD2 (5 bases). The germline gives CDR1 SGHRS, CDR2 YFSETQ. The length of the CDR3 is 14 residues. V lost 4 bases, J lost 6 bases, and 14 bases lay in between. CDR3 in DNA: TGCGCCAGCAGCCATCCCGGGAACTTCAATGAGCAGTTCTTC. It is translated as CASSHPGNFNEQFF.

About this clone: This likely comes from a read error, as the CDR3 has no conserved phenylalanine or tryptophan at its end. This chain connects TRBV29-1 to TRBJ2-7; 8 bases align to TRBD2. The CDR3 loop spans 12 amino acids. J gave up 5 bases and V 6 bases, and 6 bases lay outside the gene matches. CDR1 and CDR2 (germline): SQVTM, ANQGSEA. The DNA for the CDR3 is TGCAGCGTAGCGGGAGAGTCCCACGAGCAGTACCTC. Translating gives CSVAGESHEQYL.

The chain couples TRBV5-1 to TRBJ1-3; D gene uncertain. This CDR3 comprises 16 residues. Germline CDR1 SGHRS, CDR2 YFSETQ. V lost 1 base and J lost 0, with 11 bases in between. The CDR3 nucleotides read TGCGCCAGCAGCTTGTCAGGCGCCGGCTCTGGAAACACCATATATTTT. It yields the protein CASSLSGAGSGNTIYF.

CDR3 protein: CASSRFRGFDEAFF. The CDR3 DNA reads TGTGCCAGCAGCCGTTTTAGGGGTTTCGATGAAGCTTTCTTT. This chain joins TRBV4-2 and TRBJ1-1; D possibly corresponds to TRBD1 (5 bases). CDR3 length equals 14 residues. Germline V gene lookup returns CDR1 LGHNA and CDR2 YNFKEQ. The V gene lost 4 bases and the J gene lost 7 bases, with 16 bases spanning the gap.

V usage is TRBV7-8 and J usage is TRBJ2-7; 7 bases are shared with TRBD1. Germline V CDR1 and CDR2: SGHVS, FQNEAQ. CDR3 length equals 14 residues. Unmatched junction bases numbered 6, after V lost 3 bases and J lost 4 bases. The CDR3 loop reads CASSLTGSGYEQYF. The DNA of the CDR3 is TGTGCCAGCAGCTTGACAGGGTCGGGATACGAGCAGTACTTC.

This chain joins TRBV7-9 and TRBJ2-1, with 8 bases lining up with TRBD1. There are 13 residues in the CDR3. Germline-derived CDR1 and CDR2 are SEHNR and FQNEAQ (reference sequence). V gave up 8 bases and J gave up 5 bases; unmatched junction bases: 5. The CDR3 nucleotides are TGTGCCAGCCGACAGGGGTCGAACAATGAGCAGTTCTTC. Its translation is CASRQGSNNEQFF.

The chain employs TRBV27 and TRBJ1-2, with unresolved D. V was cut by 7 bases and J by 6 bases, with 21 bases left in between. The CDR3 contains 15 residues. Looked up from germline, CDR1 is MNHEY and CDR2 is SMNVEV (reference sequence). The CDR3 sequence is CASTSPPSVWHGYTF. Here the CDR3 DNA reads TGTGCCAGCACCTCACCCCCCTCCGTTTGGCATGGCTACACCTTC.

The rearrangement joins TRBV27 to TRBJ1-4; D may be TRBD1 (5 bases). Trimming stripped 6 bases from V and 4 bases from J, with 15 bases between. The CDR3 has 15 residues. The germline V gene encodes CDR1 MNHEY and CDR2 SMNVEV (reference sequence). CDR3 DNA: TGTGCCAGCAGGCCTTGGGGCTCCCTTAATGAAAAACTGTTTTTT. It translates to CASRPWGSLNEKLFF.

Comment on this clone: The same CDR3 is also encoded by other DNA sequences in this sample. The chain combines TRBV5-1 with TRBJ2-1, with a possible D match to TRBD2 (6 bases). Trimming pared 0 bases from V and 0 bases from J, leaving 10 bases between. The CDR3 runs to 16 residues. Germline CDR1 and CDR2: SGHRS and YFSETQ. In DNA form, the CDR3 reads TGCGCCAGCAGCTTGGACGGACTAAGCTCCTACAATGAGCAGTTCTTC. The encoded protein is CASSLDGLSSYNEQFF.